This T cell receptor (beta chain) emerged from a study of blood T cell repertoires in COVID-19. Whole-study context: Acute-phase and convalescent COVID-19 samples originated in the United States, Italy and Spain. T cells, B-cell-depleted T cells, or PBMCs provided the cDNA or gDNA that served as material.

Original processing methods: Estimation of nucleated cell counts was performed using reference gene primer amplification. The assay was immunoSEQ multiplex PCR, and TCRdb's table has in-frame clones only and misses some. That table supplies the V and J calls and clone size; D and trimming were determined from the DNA. The data hold under 65,000 clones, with over 75% observed a single time. The germline V gene encodes CDR1 SGHDN and CDR2 FVKESK. The CDR3 length is 15 residues. The V gene lost 3 bases and the J gene lost 5 bases, with 16 bases spanning the gap. This chain joins TRBV14 and TRBJ2-5; the D gene is possibly TRBD2 (6 bases). Sequences were obtained from peripheral blood. The source of this sequence is an elderly man with acute or convalescent COVID-19. In DNA form, the CDR3 reads TGTGCCAGCAGCCACCAAAGCGGGTGGGGCGAGACCCAGTACTTC. It specifies CASSHQSGWGETQYF.